What follows are 22 T cell receptor beta chains derived from one specimen sequenced in a study of technical replicates of blood from a few donors. Profiled with immunoSEQ multiplex PCR; TCRdb holds only in-frame clones, not every one. The data show approximately 100,000 clones, around 96% seen once. Sequencing was carried out using T cells isolated from PBMCs. These receptors were taken from a human donor in good health.

V usage is TRBV10-3 and J usage is TRBJ1-4; a weak D match, TRBD1 (6 bases). V lost 10 bases, J lost 5 bases, and 20 bases lay in between. The CDR3 contains 15 residues. Germline CDR1 reads ENHRY; CDR2 reads SYGVKD. The CDR3 bases are TGTGCCACCTACGCGGCCGGGACACCAAATGAAAAACTGTTTTTT. Translated, it gives CATYAAGTPNEKLFF.

This rearrangement joins TRBV6-5 to TRBJ2-1, with 7 nucleotides matching TRBD2. The length of the CDR3 is 16 residues. Germline V gene sequence: CDR1 MNHEY, CDR2 SVGAGI. V was pared by 4 bases and J by 5 bases, with 11 bases of the junction left unmatched. The CDR3 nucleotides are TGTGCCAGCAGTTTAGGGCCGGGGGGTTTCCACAATGAGCAGTTCTTC. Translated, it gives CASSLGPGGFHNEQFF.

The chain is built from TRBV27 and TRBJ1-3, with 7 bases matching TRBD1. V shed 5 bases and J 4 bases; nucleotides not matched to a gene: 5. Germline V lookup: CDR1 MNHEY, CDR2 SMNVEV (reference sequence). CDR3 size: 14 residues. Here the CDR3 reads CASSPRDRGNTIYF. The CDR3 DNA reads as TGTGCCAGCAGTCCCCGGGACAGAGGAAACACCATATATTTT.

The chain links TRBV27 to TRBJ2-1; the match to TRBD2 covers 13 bases. The V gene end was trimmed by 3 bases and the J gene end by 7 bases; junction bases not matched to a gene: 3. Germline values: CDR1 MNHEY, CDR2 SMNVEV (reference sequence). This CDR3 has 15 residues. The CDR3 here is CASSLGLAGWNEQFF. The CDR3 DNA follows: TGTGCCAGCAGTTTGGGACTAGCGGGATGGAATGAGCAGTTCTTC.

The gene calls are TRBV6-5 and TRBJ2-1, with D hard to call. V was cut by 0 bases and J by 6 bases, with 3 bases left in between. The CDR3 has 12 amino acids. CDR1 MNHEY and CDR2 SVGAGI come from the germline V gene. In nucleotides, the CDR3 is TGTGCCAGCAGTTACTCTAGCAATGAGCAGTTCTTC. This codes for CASSYSSNEQFF.

V gene TRBV13 combines with J gene TRBJ1-2; 10 bases agree with TRBD1. The CDR3 is 15 amino acids. J gave up 4 bases and V 5 bases, and 7 bases lay outside the gene matches. Germline V lookup: CDR1 PRHDT, CDR2 FYEKMQ (reference sequence). The CDR3 DNA is TGTGCCAGCAGCGACCGGGACAGGGGTGGCTATGGCTACACCTTC. As protein: CASSDRDRGGYGYTF.

The chain recombines TRBV14 with TRBJ1-2; 7 nucleotides align to TRBD1. V shed 2 bases, J shed 8 bases, and the junction held 8 bases outside the gene matches. Germline V gene data show CDR1 as SGHDN and CDR2 as FVKESK. CDR3 length: 14 amino acids. The CDR3 DNA reads TGTGCCAGCAGCCAAAGAATGACAGGGCTCGGCTACACCTTC. Amino acid sequence: CASSQRMTGLGYTF.

J is TRBJ1-2 and V is TRBV7-9; TRBD1 is a possible D gene (6 bases). Germline CDR1 and CDR2: SEHNR and FQNEAQ (reference sequence). This CDR3 has 18 residues. Between the trimmed V and J ends, which lost 3 bases and 4 bases, there was a span of 24 bases. CDR3 sequence (DNA): TGTGCCAGCAGCTTGTCCGCCCGCGACAGGCCTTTTAGCTATGGCTACACCTTC. As protein: CASSLSARDRPFSYGYTF.

A remark on this clone: The junction departs from germline at one end; a sequencing error may be responsible. The gene calls are TRBV14 and TRBJ2-1, with 11 bases aligning to TRBD2. This CDR3 is built from 14 residues. CDR1 and CDR2 from the germline V gene are SGHDN and FVKESK. The CDR3 loop reads CASTQLAGVGEQFF. In DNA, the CDR3 is TGTGCCAGCACCCAACTAGCGGGAGTAGGTGAGCAGTTCTTC.

This rearrangement joins TRBV6-6 to TRBJ2-7, with D tentatively TRBD1 (6 bases). V was shortened by 6 bases and J by 1 base, with 16 bases between the two germline ends. Germline loops: CDR1 MNHNY, CDR2 SVGAGI (reference sequence). The CDR3 is made up of 15 amino acids. CDR3 sequence: CASSLPPGQSYEQYF. DNA for the CDR3: TGTGCCAGCAGCCTCCCCCCGGGACAATCCTACGAGCAGTACTTC.

The chain has TRBV25-1 and TRBJ2-5; 8 bases are shared with TRBD1. The germline V gene has CDR1 MGHDK and CDR2 SYGVNS. There are 16 residues in the CDR3. V was pared by 7 bases and J by 4 bases, with 14 bases of the junction left unmatched. The CDR3: CASTPSDRGKGETQYF. CDR3 in DNA: TGTGCCAGCACCCCCTCCGACAGGGGTAAAGGAGAGACCCAGTACTTC. Together with reference TRBV25-1 and TRBJ2-5, the CDR3 gives the full variable domain: EADIYQTPRYLVIGTGKKITLECSQTMGHDKMYWYQQDPGMELHLIHYSYGVNSTEKGDLSSESTVSRIRTEHFPLTLESARPSHTSQYLCASTPSDRGKGETQYFGPGTRLLVL.

A single count supports this clone. V usage is TRBV10-3 and J usage is TRBJ2-1; the D gene is possibly TRBD2 (6 bases). V dropped 8 bases and J dropped 1 base, with 12 bases sitting between them. Germline CDR1 reads ENHRY; CDR2 reads SYGVKD. CDR3 size: 14 residues. The CDR3 protein is CAIGGLNSYNEQFF. The CDR3 DNA reads TGTGCCATCGGGGGACTTAATTCCTACAATGAGCAGTTCTTC.

The gene calls are TRBV9 and TRBJ2-3; 10 bases fit TRBD2. The CDR3 contains 16 residues. The V gene's germline CDR1 is SGDLS and CDR2 YYNGEE. With V trimmed by 3 bases and J by 2 bases, 6 bases remained unmatched. Here the CDR3 DNA reads TGTGCCAGCAGCGCAGCGGGAGGGGTCTACACAGATACGCAGTATTTT. Its protein product is CASSAAGGVYTDTQYF.

CDR3 region: CASSPGTISSYEQYF. The CDR3, as DNA: TGTGCCAGCAGTCCCGGGACTATCTCTTCCTACGAGCAGTACTTC. The rearrangement joins TRBV28 to TRBJ2-7; 7 bases line up with TRBD2. Trimming took 5 bases from V and 1 from J; bases not matched to a gene: 8. CDR1 and CDR2 from the germline V gene are MDHEN and SYDVKM. This CDR3 is built from 15 residues.

The rearrangement joins TRBV29-1 to TRBJ2-7; possible D gene TRBD1, 6 bases. This CDR3 has 11 residues. In germline, CDR1 is SQVTM, CDR2 ANQGSEA. The CDR3 region has the DNA TGCAGTATAGGGGGTGCCTACGAGCAGTACTTC. Its protein product is CSIGGAYEQYF.

The chain combines TRBV11-3 with TRBJ2-7; TRBD2 matches 14 bases. The CDR3 contains 15 residues. Germline trimming cut 4 bases from V and 3 bases from J; bases unmatched to any gene: 2. Germline V gene sequence: CDR1 SGHNT, CDR2 YENEEA. The CDR3 DNA sequence: TGTGCCAGCAGCTCGGGACTAGCGGGAGTCTACGAGCAGTACTTC. Protein: CASSSGLAGVYEQYF.

This chain links TRBV19 with TRBJ2-3; possible D gene TRBD1, 6 bases. Between the trimmed V and J ends, which lost 6 bases and 4 bases, there was a span of 17 bases. The CDR3 spans 15 residues. Looked up from germline, CDR1 is LNHDA and CDR2 is SQIVND (reference sequence). CDR3 sequence reads: CASSPRDTAADTQYF. In DNA, the CDR3 is TGTGCCAGTAGCCCCCGGGACACCGCGGCAGATACGCAGTATTTT.

This clone was seen a few times. The genes are TRBV2 and TRBJ1-1; D is ambiguous. This CDR3 region has 11 residues. Between the trimmed V and J ends, which lost 6 bases and 6 bases, there was a span of 8 bases. Germline CDR1 and CDR2: SNHLY and FYNNEI. The CDR3 reads CASSGSAEAFF. The CDR3 nucleotides read TGTGCCAGCAGCGGTAGTGCTGAAGCTTTCTTT.

V and J are TRBV5-1 and TRBJ2-1; 11 positions agree with TRBD2. Germline values: CDR1 SGHRS, CDR2 YFSETQ. The J segment lost 3 bases and the V segment lost 0 bases, leaving 5 bases of the junction unmatched. The CDR3 has 17 residues. The CDR3 coding sequence is TGCGCCAGCAGCTTGGGAGACCTAGCGGGGGGCTACAATGAGCAGTTCTTC. It yields the protein CASSLGDLAGGYNEQFF.

This chain connects TRBV29-1 to TRBJ1-2; possibly TRBD1 for D (5 bases). Germline CDR1 SQVTM, CDR2 ANQGSEA. This CDR3 is built from 13 residues. Trimming took off 6 bases at V and 7 bases at J, with 18 bases between the two ends. The CDR3: CSVAERGESGYTF. As DNA, the CDR3 is TGCAGCGTCGCTGAGCGGGGGGAGTCTGGCTACACCTTC.

The V and J genes are TRBV30 and TRBJ2-1, with 7 bases that match TRBD1. Unmatched junction bases numbered 3, after V lost 4 bases and J lost 0 bases. This CDR3 contains 14 residues. The germline V gene has CDR1 GTSNPN and CDR2 SVGIG (reference sequence). In DNA form, the CDR3 reads TGTGCCTGGAATAACAGGGGCTCCTACAATGAGCAGTTCTTC. Translation gives CAWNNRGSYNEQFF.

The rearrangement joins TRBV7-9 to TRBJ2-7, with D perhaps matching TRBD1 (5 bases). The germline V and J ends were trimmed by 1 base and 6 bases, with 13 bases remaining between them. Germline loops: CDR1 SEHNR, CDR2 FQNEAQ (reference sequence). The CDR3 has 14 residues. The CDR3 is CASSLDAGMREQYF. CDR3 DNA: TGTGCCAGCAGCTTAGATGCAGGGATGCGCGAGCAGTACTTC.